What follows are 10 T cell receptor beta chains derived from one specimen sequenced in a study of HIV-infected patients and healthy controls. Reverse transcription used roughly 480 ng RNA and constant-region primers for alpha and beta. Separate chain-specific third strand synthesis with multiplexing indices produced the alpha and beta libraries. TCRdb used MiXCR to reprocess the 5' RACE reads, holding one entry per CDR3 protein. Of some 20,000 distinct CDR3 sequences detected, about 9% appear once; the ten largest clones hold 5.5% to 7.5%. All unsorted peripheral T cells were captured because whole blood was used without fractionation. Sequencing used blood. These receptors were taken from an adult in good health.

The chain carries TRBV27 and TRBJ2-3; D possibly corresponds to TRBD1 (5 bases). CDR1 and CDR2 from the germline V gene are MNHEY and SMNVEV (reference sequence). The CDR3 covers 13 residues. V was cut by 8 bases and J by 2 bases, with 11 bases left in between. The CDR3 here is CASRDSPTDTQYF. CDR3 DNA: TGTGCCAGCCGCGACAGCCCCACAGATACGCAGTATTTT.

This clonotype was picked up many times. This chain joins TRBV6-6 and TRBJ2-7; TRBD2 agrees at 14 bases. This CDR3 spans 15 amino acids. Germline V lookup: CDR1 MNHNY, CDR2 SVGAGI (reference sequence). V was pared by 2 bases and J by 6 bases, with 3 bases of the junction left unmatched. The CDR3 DNA reads TGTGCCAGCAGTTACGGGACTAGCGGGAGTAGCGAGCAGTACTTC. It specifies CASSYGTSGSSEQYF.

In this sample, this clonotype turned up a few times. This chain uses TRBV10-3 with TRBJ2-7; 11 bases fit TRBD2. The V gene end was trimmed by 4 bases and the J gene end by 6 bases; junction bases not matched to a gene: 11. From germline, CDR1 is ENHRY and CDR2 SYGVKD. The CDR3 runs to 16 residues. The CDR3 here is CAISALAGEPPGEQYF. The CDR3 DNA reads TGTGCCATCAGTGCACTAGCGGGAGAGCCCCCCGGCGAGCAGTACTTC.

This clonotype was picked up many times. The V gene is TRBV7-9, the J gene TRBJ1-5; tentative D call: TRBD1 (5 bases). The ends were cut back, 5 bases at V and 1 base at J, with 9 bases in the middle. CDR1 and CDR2 (germline): SEHNR, FQNEAQ (reference sequence). This CDR3 has 14 residues. The CDR3 reads CASSPDISNQPQHF. CDR3 sequence (DNA): TGTGCCAGCAGCCCGGACATCAGCAATCAGCCCCAGCATTTT.

This clonotype was seen at least ten times. The rearrangement joins TRBV27 to TRBJ2-6, with D maybe TRBD2 (6 bases). CDR3 length: 14 amino acids. V lost 5 bases, J lost 4 bases, and 9 bases lay in between. The V gene's germline CDR1 is MNHEY and CDR2 SMNVEV (reference sequence). CDR3 amino acids: CASSGGAGANVLTF. CDR3 DNA: TGTGCCAGCAGTGGAGGGGCCGGGGCCAACGTCCTGACTTTC.

This clonotype was picked up a small number of times. The chain joins TRBV29-1 to TRBJ2-3; possibly TRBD2 for D (5 bases). The germline V gene has CDR1 SQVTM and CDR2 ANQGSEA. Trimming pared 4 bases from V and 0 bases from J, leaving 11 bases between. The length of the CDR3 is 14 residues. The CDR3 region is CSVAAVSSTDTQYF. DNA of the CDR3: TGCAGCGTTGCAGCGGTCTCTAGCACAGATACGCAGTATTTT.

This clonotype was detected only a few times. The chain has TRBV20-1 and TRBJ2-3, with TRBD2 matching 14 bases. Losses at the gene ends were 3 bases for V and 6 bases for J; bases not matched to a gene: 5. The germline V gene has CDR1 DFQATT and CDR2 SNEGSKA (reference sequence). The CDR3 length is 15 residues. This CDR3 reads CSASPWTSGRDTQYF. The CDR3 DNA reads TGCAGTGCTAGTCCATGGACTAGCGGGAGGGATACGCAGTATTTT.

Many counts were recorded for this clonotype. The chain links TRBV5-4 to TRBJ2-1; perhaps TRBD1 as D (6 bases). Germline CDR1 reads SGHNT; CDR2 reads YYREEE (reference sequence). The CDR3 spans 11 residues. V was cut by 4 bases and J by 7 bases, with 6 bases left in between. The CDR3 sequence: CASSTGNEQFF. In nucleotides, the CDR3 is TGTGCCAGCAGCACAGGGAATGAGCAGTTCTTC.

In this sample, this clonotype turned up many times. As DNA, the CDR3 is TGTGCCAGCAGCTTCGGGGATTGGAATGAGCAGTTCTTC. Its translation is CASSFGDWNEQFF. The chain combines TRBV11-3 with TRBJ2-1; the D gene is possibly TRBD2 (5 bases). Germline loops: CDR1 SGHNT, CDR2 YENEEA. This CDR3 comprises 13 residues. Trimming removed 3 bases from V and 7 bases from J, with 10 bases in between.

This clonotype rates as medium-sized (0.01 to 0.1%). The chain links TRBV7-9 to TRBJ2-1; 7 nucleotides agree with TRBD2. The junction had 13 bases not matched to a gene; V was cut back by 5 bases and J by 6 bases. CDR3 length equals 16 residues. Germline lookup yields CDR1 SEHNR and CDR2 FQNEAQ (reference sequence). CDR3 nucleotides: TGTGCCAGCAGCAGGCGAGCGGGAAGAGTTGGCAATGAGCAGTTCTTC. Amino acids: CASSRRAGRVGNEQFF.